The present TCR beta chain was sequenced within a study of cytomegalovirus exposure and HLA in healthy donors. Study summary: As an earlier analysis found, roughly 180 million T cells yielded 95 million to 130 million unique TCR beta sequences. Across 300 to 400 genotyped donors, 65% to 90% landed in the Caucasian-associated ancestry cluster.

Findings of the study overall: Analyzed later, most CMV-associated TCR beta chains appeared HLA-restricted. Earlier analysis yielded a pattern in which most TCR beta V segments were productive about 87% or about 30% of the time.

PCR primers comprised 60 Vbeta and 13 Jbeta primers. TCRdb's copy holds only in-frame clones and misses some; the assay was immunoSEQ multiplex PCR. The sample lists roughly 150,000 clones; 70% to 80% were seen once. This clone was detected once. The antigen is not known. This CDR3 contains 12 residues. Germline loops: CDR1 LNHNV, CDR2 YYDKDF (reference sequence). The ends were cut back, 0 bases at V and 6 bases at J, with 4 bases in the middle. This chain uses TRBV15 with TRBJ2-3; unclear D gene. The TCR sequence derives from a woman aged 40 to 55 in good health and CMV-seronegative. Material for sequencing was PBMCs. The chain's CDR3 is CATSRDQDTQYF. In DNA, the CDR3 is TGTGCCACCAGCAGAGATCAGGATACGCAGTATTTT.